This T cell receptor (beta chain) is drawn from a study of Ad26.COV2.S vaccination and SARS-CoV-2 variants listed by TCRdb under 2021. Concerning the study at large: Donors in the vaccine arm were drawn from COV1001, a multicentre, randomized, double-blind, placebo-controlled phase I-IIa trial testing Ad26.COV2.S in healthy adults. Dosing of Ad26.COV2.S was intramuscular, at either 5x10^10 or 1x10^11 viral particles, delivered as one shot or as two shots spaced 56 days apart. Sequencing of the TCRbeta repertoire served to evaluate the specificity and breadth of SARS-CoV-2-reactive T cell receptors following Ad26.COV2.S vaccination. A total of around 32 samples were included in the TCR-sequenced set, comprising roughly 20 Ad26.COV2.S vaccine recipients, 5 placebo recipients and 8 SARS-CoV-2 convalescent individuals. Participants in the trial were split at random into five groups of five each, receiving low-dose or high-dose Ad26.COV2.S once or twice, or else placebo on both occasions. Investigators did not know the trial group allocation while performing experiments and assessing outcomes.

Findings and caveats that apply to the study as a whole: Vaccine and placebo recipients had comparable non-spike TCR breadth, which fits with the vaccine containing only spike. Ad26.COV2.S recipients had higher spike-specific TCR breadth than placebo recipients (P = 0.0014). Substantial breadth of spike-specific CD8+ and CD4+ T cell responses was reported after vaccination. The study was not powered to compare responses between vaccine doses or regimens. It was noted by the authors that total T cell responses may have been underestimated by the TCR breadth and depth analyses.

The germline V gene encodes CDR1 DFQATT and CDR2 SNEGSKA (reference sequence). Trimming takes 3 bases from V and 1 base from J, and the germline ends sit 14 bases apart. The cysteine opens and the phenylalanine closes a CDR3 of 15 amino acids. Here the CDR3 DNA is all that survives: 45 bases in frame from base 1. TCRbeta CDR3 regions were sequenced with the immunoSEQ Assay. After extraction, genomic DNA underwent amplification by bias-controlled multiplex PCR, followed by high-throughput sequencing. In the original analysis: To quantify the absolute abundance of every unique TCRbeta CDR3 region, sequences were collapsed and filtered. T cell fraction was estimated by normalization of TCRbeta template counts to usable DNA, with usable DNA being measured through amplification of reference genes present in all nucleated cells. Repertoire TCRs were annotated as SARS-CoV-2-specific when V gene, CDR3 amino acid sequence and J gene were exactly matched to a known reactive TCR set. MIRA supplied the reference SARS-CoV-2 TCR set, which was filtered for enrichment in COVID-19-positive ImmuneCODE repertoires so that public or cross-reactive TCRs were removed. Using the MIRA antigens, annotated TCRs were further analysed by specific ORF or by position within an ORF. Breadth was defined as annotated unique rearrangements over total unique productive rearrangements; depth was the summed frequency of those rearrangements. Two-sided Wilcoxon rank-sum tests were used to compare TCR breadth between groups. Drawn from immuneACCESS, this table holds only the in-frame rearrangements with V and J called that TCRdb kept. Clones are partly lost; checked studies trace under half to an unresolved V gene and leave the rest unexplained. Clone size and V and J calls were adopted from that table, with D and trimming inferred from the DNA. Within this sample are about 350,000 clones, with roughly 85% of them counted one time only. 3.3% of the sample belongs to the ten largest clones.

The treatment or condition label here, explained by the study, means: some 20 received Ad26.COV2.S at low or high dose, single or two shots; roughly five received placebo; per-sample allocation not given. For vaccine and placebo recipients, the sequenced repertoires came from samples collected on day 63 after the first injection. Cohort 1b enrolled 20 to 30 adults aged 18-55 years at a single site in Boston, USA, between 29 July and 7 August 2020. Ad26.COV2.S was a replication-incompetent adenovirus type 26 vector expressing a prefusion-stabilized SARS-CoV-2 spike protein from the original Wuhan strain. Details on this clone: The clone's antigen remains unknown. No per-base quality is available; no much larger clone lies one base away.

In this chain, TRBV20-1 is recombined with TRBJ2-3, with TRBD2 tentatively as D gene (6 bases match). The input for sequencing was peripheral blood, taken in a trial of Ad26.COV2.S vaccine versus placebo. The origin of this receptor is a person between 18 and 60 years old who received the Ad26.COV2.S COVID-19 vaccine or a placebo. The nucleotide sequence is TGCAGTGCTAGTCTTAGCGGAGGCGGCACAGATACGCAGTATTTT. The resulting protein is CSASLSGGGTDTQYF.